Each of the 27 T cell receptor beta chains below was sequenced from the same sample in a study of blood T cell repertoires in COVID-19. Profiling relied on immunoSEQ multiplex PCR, and the TCRdb table lists in-frame clones only, not all of them. The sample carries around 40,000 clones, 90% to 95% recorded once. The specimen was peripheral blood. The receptors here all came from a human donor with active COVID-19. The donor label of this sample is uncertain.

This clone was found once. The chain couples TRBV19 to TRBJ1-2; D possibly corresponds to TRBD1 (5 bases). Trimming took off 4 bases at V and 4 bases at J, with 16 bases between the two ends. Germline V CDR1 and CDR2: LNHDA, SQIVND (reference sequence). CDR3 length: 15 residues. The CDR3 protein is CASSKREGGAYGYTF. The CDR3 DNA sequence: TGTGCCAGTAGTAAGAGGGAGGGTGGGGCCTATGGCTACACCTTC.

The chain carries TRBV19 and TRBJ1-6; TRBD1 is a possible D gene (5 bases). Per germline, CDR1 LNHDA and CDR2 SQIVND (reference sequence). The CDR3 is 15 amino acids. Deletions cut 5 bases from V and 9 bases from J, with 17 bases between. DNA for the CDR3: TGTGCCAGTAGTTCAACACCGATCGGGGGTTCACCCCTCCACTTT. Protein: CASSSTPIGGSPLHF.

A single count supports this clone. The chain couples TRBV5-6 to TRBJ1-5; 7 bases line up with TRBD1. Germline CDR1 SGHDT, CDR2 YYEEEE. This CDR3 has 16 amino acids. J gave up 0 bases and V 3 bases, and 6 bases lay outside the gene matches. The chain's CDR3 is CASSSFYRGSNQPQHF. For the CDR3, the DNA is TGTGCCAGCAGCTCATTCTACAGGGGTAGCAATCAGCCCCAGCATTTT.

V and J are TRBV19 and TRBJ2-2, with a tentative D call TRBD1 (6 bases). CDR3 length equals 15 residues. V lost 8 bases, J lost 3 bases, and 16 bases lay in between. Germline lookup yields CDR1 LNHDA and CDR2 SQIVND (reference sequence). The CDR3 sequence: CASHLGQTYTGELFF. Here the CDR3 DNA reads TGTGCCAGTCATCTCGGACAGACCTACACCGGGGAGCTGTTTTTT.

The rearrangement links TRBV9 to TRBJ2-2; maybe TRBD2 (5 bases). The V and J ends lost 2 bases and 11 bases respectively, with 13 bases between them. CDR3 length: 13 residues. Germline CDR1 SGDLS, CDR2 YYNGEE. The DNA for the CDR3 is TGTGCCAGCAGCGTCCCCTCGAGGGTCGAGCTGTTTTTT. Translated, it gives CASSVPSRVELFF.

V is TRBV9 and J is TRBJ1-3; TRBD1 might be the D (6 bases). Trimming took off 4 bases at V and 0 bases at J, with 14 bases between the two ends. The germline CDR1 and CDR2 sequences are SGDLS and YYNGEE. The CDR3 runs to 16 residues. The CDR3 bases are TGTGCCAGCAGCCCACTCGACAGGAGCTCTGGAAACACCATATATTTT. Translation gives CASSPLDRSSGNTIYF.

The rearrangement uses TRBV19 and TRBJ1-3; D unclear. Between the trimmed V and J ends, which lost 5 bases and 0 bases, there was a span of 14 bases. Germline V gene lookup returns CDR1 LNHDA and CDR2 SQIVND (reference sequence). This CDR3 has 16 amino acids. The CDR3 DNA follows: TGTGCCAGTAGTGTGCCACTGCGTATCTCTGGAAACACCATATATTTT. Its protein is CASSVPLRISGNTIYF. Full variable domain (missing parts from reference TRBV19 and TRBJ1-3): DGGITQSPKYLFRKEGQNVTLSCEQNLNHDAMYWYRQDPGQGLRLIYYSQIVNDFQKGDIAEGYSVSREKKESFPLTVTSAQKNPTAFYLCASSVPLRISGNTIYFGEGSWLTVV.

The rearrangement joins TRBV11-2 to TRBJ1-2; 12 positions agree with TRBD1. Germline CDR1 reads SGHAT; CDR2 reads FQNNGV. This CDR3 is built from 14 residues. J was trimmed by 8 bases and V by 5 bases; bases with no gene match: 6. The CDR3 nucleotides read TGTGCCAGCAGCCAGGGACAGGGGGCGTTAGGCTACACCTTC. Residues: CASSQGQGALGYTF.

Note on this clone: Germline and junction disagree at one end, which may indicate a read error. The rearrangement joins TRBV5-4 to TRBJ1-3; D gene unclear. CDR1 SGHNT and CDR2 YYREEE come from the germline V gene (reference sequence). The CDR3 runs 11 residues. Here the CDR3 reads CASSLGEKENF. CDR3 sequence (DNA): TGTGCCAGCAGCTTGGGAGAGAAGGAGAATTTT.

The chain has TRBV4-2 and TRBJ2-1; the match to TRBD1 covers 9 bases. This CDR3 is built from 14 residues. After removal of 3 bases from V and 9 bases from J, the junction contained 6 bases not matched to a gene. The germline CDR1 and CDR2 sequences are LGHNA and YNFKEQ. The CDR3 here is CASSQRPGQGEQFF. The CDR3 nucleotides are TGTGCCAGCAGCCAGAGACCGGGACAGGGTGAGCAGTTCTTC.

The chain uses TRBV3-1 (or the pseudogene TRBV3-2) and TRBJ2-3, with a tentative D call TRBD1 (5 bases). The CDR3 covers 14 residues. The V end was cut by 4 bases, the J end by 1 base, with 9 bases between. Germline CDR1 is LGHDT and CDR2 is YNNKEL (reference sequence). CDR3 in amino acids: CASSLLTGTDTQYF. The CDR3 coding sequence is TGTGCCAGCAGCCTCCTGACAGGCACAGATACGCAGTATTTT.

This chain links TRBV7-9 with TRBJ1-1, with D perhaps TRBD1 (6 bases). The CDR3 has 10 amino acids. Germline-derived CDR1 and CDR2 are SEHNR and FQNEAQ (reference sequence). The V end lost 4 bases, the J end lost 11 bases, and 8 bases lay between the germline ends. CDR3 nucleotides: TGTGCCAGCAGCTCAGGGGCGGCTTTCTTT. This gives the protein CASSSGAAFF. Drawing the rest from reference TRBV7-9 and TRBJ1-1, the complete variable domain is DTGVSQNPRHKITKRGQNVTFRCDPISEHNRLYWYRQTLGQGPEFLTYFQNEAQLEKSRLLSDRFSAERPKGSFSTLEIQRTEQGDSAMYLCASSSGAAFFGQGTRLTVV.

DNA for the CDR3: TGTGCCAGCAGTTTAGCCCAAGACAGAACAGCTTTCTTT. This codes for CASSLAQDRTAFF. J is TRBJ1-1 and V is TRBV28; a possible D gene is TRBD1 (5 bases). Trimming took 2 bases from V and 10 from J, leaving 14 bases between them. Germline V gene data show CDR1 as MDHEN and CDR2 as SYDVKM. CDR3 length equals 13 residues.

The J gene is TRBJ2-5, the V gene TRBV12-3 or TRBV12-4; D ambiguous. The V gene lost 8 bases and the J gene lost 0 bases, with 10 bases spanning the gap. The CDR3 sequence is 13 residues long. The CDR3 sequence is CASGLLYQETQYF. Written as DNA, the CDR3 is TGTGCCAGCGGGCTACTGTACCAAGAGACCCAGTACTTC.

This clone appeared once. This chain links TRBV10-1 with TRBJ1-5; D might be TRBD1 (5 bases). The CDR3 covers 13 residues. From germline, CDR1 is WNHNN and CDR2 SYGVQD (reference sequence). Trimming shortened V by 5 bases and J by 9 bases, and 14 bases separated the two germline ends. Written as DNA, the CDR3 is TGCGCCAGCAGTAACGACGGACAAGGGCCCCAGCATTTT. Amino acid sequence: CASSNDGQGPQHF.

V and J are TRBV5-1 and TRBJ1-2, with a weak D call TRBD1 (6 bases). The CDR3 sequence is 15 residues long. Germline V gene sequence: CDR1 SGHRS, CDR2 YFSETQ. V dropped 3 bases and J dropped 4 bases, with 16 bases sitting between them. CDR3 sequence reads: CASSYQEGEGYGYTF. CDR3 coding DNA: TGCGCCAGCAGCTATCAGGAGGGGGAGGGCTATGGCTACACCTTC.

The chain couples TRBV9 to TRBJ2-5, with 7 bases fitting TRBD2. V dropped 0 bases and J dropped 0; count of bases not matched to a gene: 5. This CDR3 contains 16 residues. Germline lookup yields CDR1 SGDLS and CDR2 YYNGEE. The chain's CDR3 is CASSVAAAGNQETQYF. DNA of the CDR3: TGTGCCAGCAGCGTAGCGGCAGCGGGGAACCAAGAGACCCAGTACTTC. The full variable domain, with the rest looked up from reference TRBV9 and TRBJ2-5, is DSGVTQTPKHLITATGQRVTLRCSPRSGDLSVYWYQQSLDQGLQFLIQYYNGEERAKGNILERFSAQQFPDLHSELNLSSLELGDSALYFCASSVAAAGNQETQYFGPGTRLLVL.

This CDR3 reads CASSEGDWAADTQYF. CDR3 in DNA: TGTGCCAGCAGTGAAGGGGACTGGGCGGCAGATACGCAGTATTTT. V usage is TRBV6-1 and J usage is TRBJ2-3; D perhaps matches TRBD2 (6 bases). The CDR3 covers 15 residues. V dropped 1 base and J dropped 4 bases, with 12 bases sitting between them. CDR1 and CDR2 from the germline V gene are MNHNS and SASEGT.

V usage is TRBV10-3 and J usage is TRBJ1-2; TRBD1 aligns across 8 bases. V shed 4 bases and J 7 bases; nucleotides not matched to a gene: 14. This CDR3 is 16 amino acids long. The germline V gene encodes CDR1 ENHRY and CDR2 SYGVKD. CDR3 loop: CAISGGRQGAVRGYTF. The CDR3 DNA reads TGTGCCATCAGTGGGGGTCGGCAGGGGGCAGTCCGTGGCTACACCTTC.

This CDR3 is CASSKLRESSEAFF. CDR3 DNA sequence: TGTGCCAGCAGTAAACTAAGGGAGAGCTCTGAAGCTTTCTTT. This chain links TRBV2 with TRBJ1-1; D gene uncertain. Germline lookup yields CDR1 SNHLY and CDR2 FYNNEI. Deletions cut 5 bases from V and 6 bases from J, with 16 bases between. This CDR3 has 14 residues.

Only one count was recorded for this clone. The chain uses TRBV10-3 and TRBJ1-1, with D possibly matching TRBD1 (6 bases). The CDR3 covers 14 residues. The germline CDR1 and CDR2 sequences are ENHRY and SYGVKD. V lost 1 base to trimming and J lost 5 bases, with 11 bases between them. CDR3 in amino acids: CAISEYRVGTEAFF. The CDR3 DNA is TGTGCCATCAGTGAGTACAGGGTGGGTACTGAAGCTTTCTTT.

The gene calls are TRBV23-1 and TRBJ1-2; D is unresolved. TRBV23-1 is filed as an ORF, its function uncertain. Trimming pared 6 bases from V and 7 bases from J, leaving 9 bases between. The CDR3 has 11 amino acids. CDR3 residues: CASRRAGGYTF. In DNA, the CDR3 is TGCGCCAGCAGGAGGGCGGGTGGCTACACCTTC.

The rearrangement links TRBV5-1 to TRBJ2-1, with D possibly being TRBD1 (5 bases). Germline V gives CDR1 SGHRS, CDR2 YFSETQ. The CDR3 spans 16 residues. V dropped 0 bases and J dropped 5 bases, with 15 bases sitting between them. The DNA for the CDR3 is TGCGCCAGCAGCTTGGCCTCAGACAGACCCAACAATGAGCAGTTCTTC. It encodes CASSLASDRPNNEQFF.

V and J are TRBV12-3 or TRBV12-4 and TRBJ2-4; 7 bases fit TRBD1. The CDR3 is 12 residues long. V trimming: 7 bases; J trimming: 6 bases; junction bases outside the gene matches: 3. The CDR3 loop is CASTPGGNIQYF. The CDR3 nucleotides are TGTGCCAGCACCCCAGGGGGAAACATTCAGTACTTC.

Turning to this clone: The germline gene is not matched at one end of the junction; a read error may be the cause. The chain employs TRBV5-1 and TRBJ2-1, with 10 bases matching TRBD2. The CDR3 loop spans 12 amino acids. Germline CDR1 reads SGHRS; CDR2 reads YFSETQ. As DNA, the CDR3 is TGCGCCAGCAGCGCTACTAGCGGGGTATCGGTCTTC. Protein product: CASSATSGVSVF.

The chain uses TRBV4-1 and TRBJ2-7, with 9 positions matching TRBD1. The CDR3 is 15 residues long. The germline V gene encodes CDR1 MGHRA and CDR2 YSYEKL. The trim removed 3 bases at V and 6 bases at J, leaving 9 bases unmatched. The CDR3 DNA sequence: TGCGCCAGCAGCCAGTTCACAGGGGGCGGAACCGAGCAGTACTTC. Protein product: CASSQFTGGGTEQYF.

This chain joins TRBV3-1 (or the pseudogene TRBV3-2) and TRBJ2-3; 11 bases line up with TRBD2. Germline V gives CDR1 LGHDT, CDR2 YNNKEL (reference sequence). The CDR3 runs to 19 residues. V was clipped by 0 bases and J by 3 bases; unmatched bases: 11. The chain's CDR3 is CASSQDSSGGSVMTDTQYF. DNA for the CDR3: TGTGCCAGCAGCCAAGACTCTAGCGGGGGGTCTGTAATGACAGATACGCAGTATTTT.